Detailed here is one T cell receptor (beta chain). As yet, its antigen is unknown. Only Caucasian adults living in Nashville, Tennessee made up the donor group. The sample belongs to a study of shared clonotypes between healthy human individuals. CDR3 length equals 13 residues. Germline V gene lookup returns CDR1 SGHTA and CDR2 FQGTGA. Trimming stripped 5 bases from V and 5 bases from J, with 10 bases between. Study outcomes and limitations: For naive CD4 cells, roughly 4.6% of clonotypes were shared across a handful of donors. Inspection by rarefaction showed sorted-subset sequencing to be incomplete despite large depth.

Original processing methods: Junction-only sequences without quality scores came from ImmunoSEQ, so filtering differed. Repertoires were generated with immunoSEQ multiplex PCR, while TCRdb's copy carries only in-frame clones and drops some. That table is the source of V, J and clone size, and D and trimming were worked out from the DNA. The table records about 2.3 million clones, roughly 93% of them present only once. The TCR originated in a young man in good health. Some clones in this sample may be carry-over from other donors' samples. The sample consisted of naive CD4+ T cells from PBMCs. The subset here: CD45RA+ positively selected. The V and J genes are TRBV7-3 and TRBJ1-5, with a weak D call TRBD1 (5 bases). This CDR3 is CASSVDRDQPQHF. For the CDR3, the DNA is TGTGCCAGCAGCGTCGACAGAGATCAGCCCCAGCATTTT.